In its sample, the clone carrying this T cell receptor (beta chain) was seen many times. No antigen is known for it. The sample comes from a study of CD8+CD57+ T cells in acquired aplastic anemia. General study points: Both patients and controls carried the same twenty-nine CD8+ CDR3 sequences.

CDR3 length equals 16 residues. The ends lost 6 bases at V and 0 bases at J; junction bases unmatched: 11. The germline CDR1 and CDR2 sequences are DFQATT and SNEGSKA (reference sequence). Genomic DNA, the template, was used for profiling of the TCR beta VDJ and CDR3. Via MiXCR, TCRdb re-called the reads, giving one row per CDR3 protein. Seen here are about 180,000 distinct CDR3 sequences, almost 50% observed once, and the top ten hold over 10%. Patients included in sequencing had previously demonstrated CD8+CD57+ cell expansion by flow cytometry. The patients all had a severe acquired aplastic anemia diagnosis.

Specimen: sorted CD4+, CD8+, or CD8+CD57+ T cells (not recorded which) from PBMCs. This TCR was sampled from a human donor with aplastic anemia. The chain recombines TRBV20-1 with TRBJ2-1; 7 positions agree with TRBD1. The CDR3 loop reads CSARPRGTFSYNEQFF. The DNA of the CDR3 is TGCAGTGCGCGTCCCAGGGGGACGTTCTCCTACAATGAGCAGTTCTTC.